The next 5 T cell receptor beta chains were all read from a single sample in a study of blood T cell repertoires in COVID-19. Assay used: immunoSEQ multiplex PCR; TCRdb lists only in-frame clones, some missing. Altogether roughly 170,000 clones are present, about 84% being singletons, with the ten largest covering approximately 7%. Sequencing was performed on peripheral blood. Every receptor here comes from a human donor in a cohort sampled during active COVID-19.

This clone was observed a few times. This chain connects TRBV5-4 to TRBJ2-7, with 7 bases aligning to TRBD1. With V trimmed by 0 bases and J by 6 bases, 6 bases remained unmatched. Germline CDR1 SGHNT, CDR2 YYREEE (reference sequence). This CDR3 spans 14 amino acids. In DNA form, the CDR3 reads TGTGCCAGCAGCTTGGCCGGGACAGCATCCGAGCAGTACTTC. It encodes CASSLAGTASEQYF.

The rearrangement links TRBV5-1 to TRBJ1-4; D call uncertain. V lost 0 bases and J lost 7, with 19 bases in between. Germline values: CDR1 SGHRS, CDR2 YFSETQ. There are 17 residues in the CDR3. CDR3 sequence: CASSLAWTSGSGEKLFF. The CDR3 region has the DNA TGCGCCAGCAGCTTGGCCTGGACCTCGGGGTCGGGTGAAAAACTGTTTTTT.

This sequence joins TRBV18 and TRBJ2-3; the match to TRBD2 covers 11 bases. Germline CDR1 KGHSH, CDR2 LQKENI. V gave up 5 bases and J gave up 0 bases; unmatched junction bases: 13. The CDR3 extends over 19 amino acids. The CDR3 DNA reads as TGTGCCAGCTCAACACGGATGACTAGCGGGGTTTTTAGCACAGATACGCAGTATTTT. Its protein is CASSTRMTSGVFSTDTQYF.

CDR3 sequence reads: CASSSRPSATSGGYTF. CDR3 nucleotides: TGTGCCAGCAGCTCACGCCCGAGTGCGACCTCGGGTGGCTACACCTTC. The rearrangement joins TRBV7-8 to TRBJ1-2; D is unclear. Germline CDR1 SGHVS, CDR2 FQNEAQ. This CDR3 region has 16 residues. The V gene lost 4 bases and the J gene lost 7 bases, with 22 bases spanning the gap.

The chain combines TRBV27 with TRBJ2-7; TRBD1 agrees at 10 bases. The V and J ends lost 6 bases and 4 bases, in that order; junction bases with no gene match: 3. This CDR3 has 13 amino acids. The V gene's germline CDR1 is MNHEY and CDR2 SMNVEV (reference sequence). This CDR3 reads CASRTGGGYEQYF. The CDR3 DNA reads TGTGCCAGCAGGACAGGGGGCGGGTACGAGCAGTACTTC.